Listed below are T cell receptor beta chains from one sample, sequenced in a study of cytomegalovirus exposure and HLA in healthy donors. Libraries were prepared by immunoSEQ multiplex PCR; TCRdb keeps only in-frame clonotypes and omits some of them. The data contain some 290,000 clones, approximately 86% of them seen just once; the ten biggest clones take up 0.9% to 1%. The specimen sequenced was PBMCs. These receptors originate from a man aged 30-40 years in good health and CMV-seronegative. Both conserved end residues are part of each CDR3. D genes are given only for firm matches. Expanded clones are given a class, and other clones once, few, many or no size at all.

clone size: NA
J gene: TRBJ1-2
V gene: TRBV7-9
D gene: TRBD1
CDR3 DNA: TGTGCCAGCAGCCAGGGACAGGGACATGGCTACACCTTC
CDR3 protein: CASSQGQGHGYTF

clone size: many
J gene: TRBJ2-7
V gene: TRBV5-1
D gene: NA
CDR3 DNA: TGCGCCAGCAGCAACACTAACAGGGTCGAGCAGTACTTC
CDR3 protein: CASSNTNRVEQYF

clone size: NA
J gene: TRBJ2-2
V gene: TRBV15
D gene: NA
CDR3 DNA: TGTGCCACCAGCCCCCGACCGTCGGGCACCGGGGAGCTGTTTTTT
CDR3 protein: CATSPRPSGTGELFF

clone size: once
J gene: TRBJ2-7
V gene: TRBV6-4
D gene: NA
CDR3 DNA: TGTGCCAGCAGCGCGGACATCTTCTCCTACGAGCAGTACTTC
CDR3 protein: CASSADIFSYEQYF

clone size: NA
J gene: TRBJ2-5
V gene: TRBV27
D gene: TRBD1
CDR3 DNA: TGTGCCAGCAGTTTATCAAGGACAGGGGTAAGGGAGACCCAGTACTTC
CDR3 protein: CASSLSRTGVRETQYF

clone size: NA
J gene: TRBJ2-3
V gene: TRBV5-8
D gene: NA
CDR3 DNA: TGTGCCAGCAGCTTTAGGGGGGGGGCAGATACGCAGTATTTT
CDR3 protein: CASSFRGGADTQYF

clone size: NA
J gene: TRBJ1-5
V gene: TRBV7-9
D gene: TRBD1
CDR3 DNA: TGTGCCAGCAGCTTAGACAGGGGTAGCAATCAGCCCCAGCATTTT
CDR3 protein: CASSLDRGSNQPQHF

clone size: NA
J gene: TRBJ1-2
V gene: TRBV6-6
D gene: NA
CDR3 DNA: TGTGCCAGCAGGGGGGGCTATGGCTACACCTTC
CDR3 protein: CASRGGYGYTF

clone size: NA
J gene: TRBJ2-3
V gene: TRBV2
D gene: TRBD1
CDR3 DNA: TGTGCCAGCAGTGAGGGGACAGGTAGCACAGATACGCAGTATTTT
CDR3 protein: CASSEGTGSTDTQYF

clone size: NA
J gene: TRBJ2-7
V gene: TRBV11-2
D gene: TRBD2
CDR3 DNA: TGTGCCAGCAGCTTAGCGGTCGGGGGGGCTAACGAGCAGTACTTC
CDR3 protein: CASSLAVGGANEQYF

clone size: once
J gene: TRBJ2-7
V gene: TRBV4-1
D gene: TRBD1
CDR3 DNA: TGCGCCAGCAGCCAAAGCCAACATGGACAGGGGTCCTACGAGCAGTACTTC
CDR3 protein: CASSQSQHGQGSYEQYF

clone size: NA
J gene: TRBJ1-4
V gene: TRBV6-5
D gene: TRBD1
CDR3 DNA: TGTGCCAGCAGAACTCCGGGACAGAAGAATGAAAAACTGTTTTTT
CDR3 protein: CASRTPGQKNEKLFF

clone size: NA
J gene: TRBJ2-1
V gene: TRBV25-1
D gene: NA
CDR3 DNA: TGTGCCAGCAGTGAATCGACAGTTTTCAATGAGCAGTTCTTC
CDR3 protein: CASSESTVFNEQFF

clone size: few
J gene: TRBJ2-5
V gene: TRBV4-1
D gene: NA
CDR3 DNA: TGCGCCAGCAGCCAAGATAGTGGGGGCCACGAAGAGACCCAGTACTTC
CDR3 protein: CASSQDSGGHEETQYF